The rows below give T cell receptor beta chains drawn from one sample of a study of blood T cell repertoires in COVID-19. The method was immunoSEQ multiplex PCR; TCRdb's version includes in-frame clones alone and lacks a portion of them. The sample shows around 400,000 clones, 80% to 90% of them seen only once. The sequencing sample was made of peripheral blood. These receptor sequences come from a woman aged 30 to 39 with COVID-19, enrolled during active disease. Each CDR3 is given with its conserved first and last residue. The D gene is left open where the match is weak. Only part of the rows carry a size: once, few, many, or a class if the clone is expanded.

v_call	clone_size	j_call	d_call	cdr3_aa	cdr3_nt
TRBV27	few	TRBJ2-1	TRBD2	CASSSLAGGYNEQFF	TGTGCCAGCAGTTCACTAGCGGGAGGTTACAATGAGCAGTTCTTC
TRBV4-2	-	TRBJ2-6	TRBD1	CASSHGQGGTGANVLTF	TGTGCCAGCAGCCATGGACAGGGGGGGACTGGGGCCAACGTCCTGACTTTC
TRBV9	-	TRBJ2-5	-	CASSVFSRGGVETQYF	TGTGCCAGCAGCGTATTCTCTAGGGGGGGCGTAGAGACCCAGTACTTC
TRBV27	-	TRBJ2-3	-	CASSFIDTDTQYF	TGTGCCAGCAGTTTCATAGACACAGATACGCAGTATTTT
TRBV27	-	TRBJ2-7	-	CASSLGDGGPFEQYF	TGTGCCAGCAGTTTGGGGGACGGGGGGCCCTTCGAGCAGTACTTC
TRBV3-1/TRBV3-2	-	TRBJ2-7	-	CASSRTEGNEQYF	TGTGCCAGCAGCAGGACAGAGGGCAACGAGCAGTACTTC
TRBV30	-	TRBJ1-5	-	CAWGGPPEPQHF	TGTGCCTGGGGGGGGCCTCCCGAGCCCCAGCATTTT
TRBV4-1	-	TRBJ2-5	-	CASSQVLAETQYF	TGCGCCAGCAGCCAAGTCCTAGCGGAGACCCAGTACTTC
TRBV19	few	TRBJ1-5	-	CASNSGGVNQPQHF	TGTGCCAGCAACTCCGGGGGGGTCAATCAGCCCCAGCATTTT
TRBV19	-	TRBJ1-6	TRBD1	CASSSRGDNSPLHF	TGTGCCAGTAGTTCCAGGGGGGATAATTCACCCCTCCACTTT
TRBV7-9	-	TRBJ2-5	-	CASSSHSYQETQYF	TGTGCCAGCAGTTCCCACAGCTACCAAGAGACCCAGTACTTC
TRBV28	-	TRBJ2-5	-	CASSFRGLGETQYF	TGTGCCAGCAGTTTCAGAGGGTTAGGGGAGACCCAGTACTTC
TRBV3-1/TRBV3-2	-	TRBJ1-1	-	CASSQGPPNRVSTEAFF	TGTGCCAGCAGCCAAGGGCCTCCAAACAGGGTGTCGACTGAAGCTTTCTTT
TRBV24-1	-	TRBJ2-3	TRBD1	CATSDSVLPRGDTQYF	TGTGCCACCAGTGACTCGGTCCTTCCCAGGGGGGATACGCAGTATTTT
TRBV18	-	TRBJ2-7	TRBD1	CASSPGQGIDEQYF	TGTGCCAGCTCACCGGGACAGGGGATTGACGAGCAGTACTTC
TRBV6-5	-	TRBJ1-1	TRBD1	CASSSDRELNTEAFF	TGTGCCAGCAGTTCGGACAGGGAACTGAACACTGAAGCTTTCTTT
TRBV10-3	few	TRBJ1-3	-	CAISEADAPGGNTIYF	TGTGCCATCAGTGAGGCGGACGCACCGGGGGGAAACACCATATATTTT
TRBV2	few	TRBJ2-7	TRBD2	CASSDSGTYEQYF	TGTGCCAGCAGTGACAGCGGGACCTACGAGCAGTACTTC
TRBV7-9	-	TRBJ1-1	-	CASSLGLVTEAFF	TGTGCCAGCAGCTTGGGGCTTGTCACTGAAGCTTTCTTT
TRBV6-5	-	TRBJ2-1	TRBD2	CASSYGREEDEQFF	TGTGCCAGCAGTTACGGGCGGGAGGAAGATGAGCAGTTCTTC
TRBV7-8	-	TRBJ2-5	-	CASSSLGPGEETQYF	TGTGCCAGCAGCTCACTGGGTCCAGGGGAAGAGACCCAGTACTTC
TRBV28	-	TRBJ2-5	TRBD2	CASQGGSLGETQYF	TGTGCCAGTCAAGGCGGGAGTTTGGGAGAGACCCAGTACTTC
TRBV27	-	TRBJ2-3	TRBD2	CATAREFPDTQYF	TGTGCCACCGCGCGGGAGTTCCCAGATACGCAGTATTTT
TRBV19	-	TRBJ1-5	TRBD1	CASSSRTGLNQPQHF	TGTGCCAGTAGTTCCAGGACAGGCTTAAATCAGCCCCAGCATTTT
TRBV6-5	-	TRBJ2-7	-	CASSTGLTSYEQYF	TGTGCCAGCAGTACGGGACTGACTAGTTACGAGCAGTACTTC
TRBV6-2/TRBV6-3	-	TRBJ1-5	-	CASSYSNSYNQPQHF	TGTGCCAGCAGTTACTCCAACAGTTACAATCAGCCCCAGCATTTT
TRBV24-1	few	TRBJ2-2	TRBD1	CATSDYGTGEAGELFF	TGTGCCACCAGTGATTATGGGACAGGGGAGGCCGGGGAGCTGTTTTTT
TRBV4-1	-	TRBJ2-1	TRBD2	CASSQGGLADEQFF	TGCGCCAGCAGCCAAGGGGGACTAGCTGATGAGCAGTTCTTC
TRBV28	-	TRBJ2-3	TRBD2	CASSRLAGLTDTQYF	TGTGCCAGCAGTCGACTAGCGGGGCTCACAGATACGCAGTATTTT
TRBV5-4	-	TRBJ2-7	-	CASSPGNNYEQYF	TGTGCCAGCAGCCCCGGGAACAACTACGAGCAGTACTTC
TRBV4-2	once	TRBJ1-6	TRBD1	CASSRDRDNSPLHF	TGTGCCAGCAGCCGGGACAGGGACAATTCACCCCTCCACTTT
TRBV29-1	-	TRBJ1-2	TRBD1	CSVHRGGYGYTF	TGCAGCGTCCACAGGGGAGGATATGGCTACACCTTC
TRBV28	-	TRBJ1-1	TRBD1	CASTPGQDTEAFF	TGTGCCAGCACCCCGGGACAGGACACTGAAGCTTTCTTT
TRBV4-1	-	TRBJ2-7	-	CASSQEGGSYEQYF	TGCGCCAGCAGCCAAGAAGGGGGCTCCTACGAGCAGTACTTC
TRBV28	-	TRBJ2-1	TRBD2	CASSFSAGGGNEQFF	TGTGCCAGCAGTTTTTCGGCGGGAGGAGGAAATGAGCAGTTCTTC
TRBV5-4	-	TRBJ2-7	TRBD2	CASSWTSGSSYEQYF	TGTGCCAGCAGCTGGACTAGCGGGAGCTCCTACGAGCAGTACTTC
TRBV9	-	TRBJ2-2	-	CASSVEGGPTGELFF	TGTGCCAGCAGCGTAGAGGGAGGTCCCACCGGGGAGCTGTTTTTT
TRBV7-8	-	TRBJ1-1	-	CASSLWGTSGNTEAFF	TGTGCCAGCAGCCTCTGGGGGACTTCAGGGAACACTGAAGCTTTCTTT
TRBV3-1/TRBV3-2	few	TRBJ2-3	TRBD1	CASSAGGGGTDTQYF	TGTGCCAGCAGTGCAGGGGGCGGGGGCACAGATACGCAGTATTTT